The rows below give T cell receptor beta chains drawn from one sample of a study of blood T cell repertoires in COVID-19. Here immunoSEQ multiplex PCR was the method, and the copy in TCRdb shows in-frame clones only, minus some. The data show more than 200,000 clones, around 88% seen once. The sequenced material came from peripheral blood. The receptor source for this set is a man older than 75 with acute or convalescent COVID-19. Both conserved end residues are part of each CDR3. A D gene is named only where the DNA matches it firmly. A row's size may be missing; if present it is once, few, many or a size class.

TRBV19,.,TRBJ2-6,.,CASKEDPGANVLTF,TGTGCCAGTAAGGAGGATCCTGGGGCCAACGTCCTGACTTTC
TRBV5-5,once,TRBJ2-1,.,CASSFAGYNEQFF,TGTGCCAGCAGCTTCGCCGGTTACAATGAGCAGTTCTTC
TRBV19,.,TRBJ1-2,TRBD1,CASKTRQGGENGYTF,TGTGCCAGTAAGACGAGACAGGGTGGGGAAAATGGCTACACCTTC
TRBV2,.,TRBJ1-5,.,CASSQGGGRSNQPQHF,TGTGCCAGCAGCCAAGGTGGGGGGAGGAGCAATCAGCCCCAGCATTTT
TRBV5-3,.,TRBJ2-1,TRBD2,CARSLARTSDKSSYNEQFF,TGTGCCAGAAGCTTGGCAAGGACTAGCGACAAAAGCTCCTACAATGAGCAGTTCTTC
TRBV9,.,TRBJ2-7,.,CASSVGGSGYYEQYF,TGTGCCAGCAGCGTAGGAGGTAGCGGCTACTACGAGCAGTACTTC
TRBV28,.,TRBJ1-5,.,CASSPSFNQPQHF,TGTGCCAGCAGTCCGTCTTTCAATCAGCCCCAGCATTTT
TRBV2,.,TRBJ2-3,TRBD2,CASSRLAVGTQYF,TGTGCCAGCAGCAGACTAGCTGTGGGTACGCAGTATTTT
TRBV11-3,few,TRBJ1-1,.,CASSSGQAGTEAFF,TGTGCCAGCAGCTCAGGGCAGGCGGGGACTGAAGCTTTCTTT
TRBV7-8,.,TRBJ1-1,.,CASSSEAEFEAFF,TGTGCCAGCAGCTCAGAGGCGGAGTTTGAAGCTTTCTTT
TRBV3-1/TRBV3-2,.,TRBJ1-2,TRBD1,CASSPRDRPIYGHTF,TGTGCCAGCAGCCCGCGGGACAGGCCAATCTATGGCCACACCTTC
TRBV5-1,.,TRBJ2-3,TRBD1,CASNLLSGTGSTDTQYF,TGCGCCAGCAACCTACTTTCCGGGACAGGGAGTACAGATACGCAGTATTTT
TRBV29-1,.,TRBJ2-1,.,CSVEFFADPSNEQFF,TGCAGCGTTGAATTCTTCGCGGATCCCTCCAATGAGCAGTTCTTC
TRBV6-5,.,TRBJ1-1,.,CAITGLTNTEAFF,TGTGCCATTACGGGACTTACGAACACTGAAGCTTTCTTT
TRBV28,.,TRBJ1-6,TRBD1,CASSRTGGYSPLHF,TGTGCCAGCAGTAGGACAGGGGGTTATTCGCCCCTCCACTTT
TRBV6-5,.,TRBJ1-6,TRBD1,CASSTLAGGNSPLHF,TGTGCCAGCAGTACCCTGGCAGGGGGTAATTCACCCCTCCACTTT
TRBV12-3/TRBV12-4,.,TRBJ1-2,.,CASSPINYGYTF,TGTGCCAGCAGTCCTATTAACTATGGCTACACCTTC
TRBV7-9,.,TRBJ1-2,.,CASRSGGVPAGFVYGYTF,TGTGCCAGCAGGTCGGGGGGAGTCCCAGCCGGGTTTGTCTATGGCTACACCTTC
TRBV28,.,TRBJ1-1,.,CASTPRGGNTEAFF,TGTGCCAGCACCCCGAGGGGGGGGAACACTGAAGCTTTCTTT
TRBV5-1,once,TRBJ2-5,TRBD2,CASVKSGGGETQYF,TGCGCCAGCGTAAAGTCGGGAGGTGGAGAGACCCAGTACTTC
TRBV20-1,.,TRBJ2-7,TRBD2,CSASFSGRERAYEQYF,TGCAGTGCTAGTTTCTCCGGGCGGGAGAGGGCCTACGAGCAGTACTTC
TRBV5-8,.,TRBJ1-1,TRBD1,CASRLDRGYTEAFF,TGTGCCAGCAGATTGGACAGGGGTTACACTGAAGCTTTCTTT
TRBV19,.,TRBJ1-2,.,CASSMGGSYGYTF,TGTGCCAGTAGTATGGGGGGTTCCTATGGCTACACCTTC
TRBV14,.,TRBJ1-1,.,CASSQGLRLEAFF,TGTGCCAGCAGCCAAGGTCTGCGTTTGGAAGCTTTCTTT
TRBV4-2,.,TRBJ2-4,.,CASSPHRGLAKNIQYF,TGTGCCAGCAGCCCCCACAGGGGACTAGCCAAAAACATTCAGTACTTC
TRBV15,.,TRBJ1-6,.,CATSREEGSNSPLHF,TGTGCCACCAGCAGAGAAGAGGGCAGTAATTCACCCCTCCACTTT
TRBV7-3,.,TRBJ2-3,.,CASSLGGRDTQYF,TGTGCCAGCAGCTTGGGAGGACGGGATACGCAGTATTTT
TRBV5-4,.,TRBJ2-3,.,CASSLDSSSTDTQYF,TGTGCCAGCAGCTTGGATAGCTCCAGCACAGATACGCAGTATTTT
TRBV7-2,.,TRBJ2-1,.,CASSSLGGEEFF,TGTGCCAGCAGCTCTCTAGGGGGTGAAGAGTTCTTC
TRBV7-9,.,TRBJ2-2,.,CASSSRQALNTGELFF,TGTGCCAGCAGCTCAAGACAGGCTCTGAACACCGGGGAGCTGTTTTTT
TRBV5-4,.,TRBJ2-7,.,CASSLGGVEREQYF,TGTGCCAGCAGCTTGGGGGGGGTCGAAAGGGAGCAGTACTTC
TRBV25-1,.,TRBJ2-6,TRBD2,CASSDPGGAGANVLTF,TGTGCCAGCAGTGATCCGGGGGGAGCAGGGGCCAACGTCCTGACTTTC
TRBV11-1,.,TRBJ1-4,.,CASSLSRATNEKLFF,TGTGCCAGCAGCTTATCACGAGCAACTAATGAAAAACTGTTTTTT
TRBV29-1,.,TRBJ1-1,TRBD1,CSVTRGQGNTEAFF,TGCAGCGTTACCAGGGGGCAGGGGAACACTGAAGCTTTCTTT
TRBV4-3,.,TRBJ2-3,.,CASSQAKGVGAIKDTQYF,TGCGCCAGCAGCCAAGCGAAAGGGGTGGGCGCAATAAAAGATACGCAGTATTTT
TRBV19,many,TRBJ2-3,TRBD1,CASSWAGGVDTQYF,TGTGCCAGTAGTTGGGCAGGGGGCGTAGATACGCAGTATTTT
TRBV5-8,once,TRBJ1-2,TRBD1,CASSRDRVFSYGYTF,TGTGCCAGCAGTCGGGACAGGGTCTTTTCCTATGGCTACACCTTC